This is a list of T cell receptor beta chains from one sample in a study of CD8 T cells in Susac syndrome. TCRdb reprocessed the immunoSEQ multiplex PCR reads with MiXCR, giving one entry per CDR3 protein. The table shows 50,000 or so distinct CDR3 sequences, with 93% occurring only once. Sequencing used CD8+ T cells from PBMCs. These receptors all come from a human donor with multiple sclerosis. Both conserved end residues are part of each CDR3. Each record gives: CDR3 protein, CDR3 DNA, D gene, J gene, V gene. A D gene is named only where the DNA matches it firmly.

CASSSTPRDISYEQYF,TGTGCCAGCAGCTCCACCCCCCGGGACATCTCCTACGAGCAGTACTTC,.,TRBJ2-7,TRBV13
CASNLGDPWKTQYF,TGCGCCAGCAACCTGGGGGACCCTTGGAAGACCCAGTACTTC,.,TRBJ2-5,TRBV5-1
CASSPEAGIDEQFF,TGTGCCAGCAGCCCGGAGGCGGGTATCGATGAGCAGTTCTTC,.,TRBJ2-1,TRBV3-1
CASSQDGRLEYNEQFF,TGCGCCAGCAGCCAAGATGGACGGCTGGAATACAATGAGCAGTTCTTC,.,TRBJ2-1,TRBV4-1
CASSLLGAYQPQHF,TGTGCCAGCAGCTTATTGGGGGCATATCAGCCCCAGCATTTT,.,TRBJ1-5,TRBV5-8
CASSAGGGPGNTIYF,TGTGCCAGCAGCGCCGGGGGGGGACCTGGAAACACCATATATTTT,.,TRBJ1-3,TRBV7-3
CASASALAGELFF,TGTGCCTCCGCTAGCGCTTTAGCCGGGGAGCTGTTTTTT,.,TRBJ2-2,TRBV15
CSVEDRAHYGYTF,TGCAGCGTTGAGGACAGGGCGCACTATGGCTACACCTTC,TRBD1,TRBJ1-2,TRBV29-1
CSARTSGGYYNEQFF,TGCAGTGCTAGGACTAGCGGGGGTTACTACAATGAGCAGTTCTTC,TRBD2,TRBJ2-1,TRBV20-1
CASSPDHRGDTYEQYF,TGTGCCAGCAGCCCCGACCATCGAGGGGACACCTACGAGCAGTACTTC,.,TRBJ2-7,TRBV13
CAWRAYTEAFF,TGTGCCTGGAGGGCGTACACTGAAGCTTTCTTT,.,TRBJ1-1,TRBV30